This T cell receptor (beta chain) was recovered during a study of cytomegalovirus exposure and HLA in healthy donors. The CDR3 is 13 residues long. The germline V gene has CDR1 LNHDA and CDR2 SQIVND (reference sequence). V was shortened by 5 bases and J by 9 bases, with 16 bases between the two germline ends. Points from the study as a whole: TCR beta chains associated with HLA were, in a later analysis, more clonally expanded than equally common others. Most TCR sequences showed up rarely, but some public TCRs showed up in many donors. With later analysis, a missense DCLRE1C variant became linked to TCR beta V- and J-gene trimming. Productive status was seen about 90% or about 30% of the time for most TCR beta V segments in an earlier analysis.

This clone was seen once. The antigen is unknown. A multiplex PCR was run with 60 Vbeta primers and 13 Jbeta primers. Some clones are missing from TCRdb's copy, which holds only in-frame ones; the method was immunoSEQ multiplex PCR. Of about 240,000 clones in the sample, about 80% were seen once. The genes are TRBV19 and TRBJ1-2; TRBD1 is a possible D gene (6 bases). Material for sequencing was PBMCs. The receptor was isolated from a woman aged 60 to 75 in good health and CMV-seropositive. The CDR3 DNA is TGTGCCAGTAGTCAAGGGACACCTCCCCGCTACACCTTC. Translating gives CASSQGTPPRYTF.